The entry below describes one TCR beta chain. This receptor's antigen is unknown. No per-base quality is available; no much larger clone lies one base away. The time point label here, explained by the study, means: cycle 1 day 1 (C1D1), immediately before nivolumab initiation. Every trial patient had relapsed following autologous stem cell transplantation, and prior brentuximab vedotin exposure was what differed among cohorts A, B and C. Magnetic negative selection with a Miltenyi CD4+ T cell isolation kit was used to purify CD4+ T cells from thawed PBMCs. A total of roughly 57 patients with relapsed/refractory classical Hodgkin lymphoma made up the trial cohort, and each patient's best overall response was complete response, partial response or progressive disease. Trial patients were treated with single-agent nivolumab in the multi-cohort phase II CheckMate 205 trial. An independent review committee assessed best overall response by applying the 2007 International Working Group response criteria. Trial PBMCs were obtained immediately prior to nivolumab initiation (C1D1) and on therapy at cycle 2 day 1 and cycle 4 day 1. After peripheral blood was drawn into 8 mL Vacutainer Cell Preparation Tubes, PBMCs were isolated by centrifugation and then cryopreserved. Purified CD4+ and CD8+ fractions were prepared only for cases in which an additional PBMC sample was available. Magnetically labelled cells were removed on LS columns in a quadroMACS separator, and the flow-through was retained as the purified fraction.

The trim is 4 bases for V and 6 bases for J, with a gap of 14 bases between the germline ends. Looking up the germline V gene (reference sequence) yields CDR1 SGHNT and CDR2 YYREEE. Its CDR3 holds 13 amino acids, cysteine through phenylalanine. Only the CDR3 region is kept as DNA, spanning 39 bases read in frame from base 1. The sample originates from a study of PD-1 blockade in classical Hodgkin lymphoma (dated by TCRdb to about 2020). About the full investigation: Nivolumab dosing was 3 mg/kg intravenously every 2 weeks, continuing until either disease progression or unacceptable toxicity. A peripheral blood immune signature of response to PD-1 blockade in classical Hodgkin lymphoma was defined using TCR beta sequencing and CyTOF. What the research found in general, with its limitations: Patients starting nivolumab less than 1 year after ASCT had lower diversity and were excluded from later analyses to avoid confounding by immune reconstitution. CD4+ but not CD8+ TCR diversity rose significantly by C4D1 (p=0.0027 vs p=0.16), most apparent in complete responders (p=0.02). Baseline diversity similar to that of newly diagnosed patients was observed in trial patients achieving complete response, whereas significantly lower diversity was observed in partial responders and progressors. The study was limited to a single clinical trial cohort, and causes of repertoire differences, possibly disease activity or prior therapy, remained undefined. Baseline TCR diversity was reported to be lower in newly diagnosed patients than in healthy donors and to be lower still in relapsed/refractory patients.

Genomic DNA was isolated using the Qiagen DNeasy kit from unsorted PBMCs as well as from negatively selected CD4+ and CD8+ fractions. Using primers that anneal to V and J segments, immunoSEQ multiplex PCR amplified the TCR beta CDR3 regions. A synthetic immune receptor repertoire was used to minimize amplification bias, and remaining bias was computationally removed after sequencing. The published analysis was carried out like this. Custom Python scripts were used to quantify repertoire diversity as the Shannon entropy index. The unsorted, CD4+ and CD8+ repertoires were each analyzed separately, with the exception of combined analyses, where CD4+ and CD8+ sequences were merged in silico. A clone counted as expanded when the clone's frequency after treatment rose at least 2-fold relative to C1D1, and clones undetected at baseline were given a pseudocount of 0.5. Singleton clones were defined as clones with 0 or 1 copy at C1D1, and non-singleton clones were defined as clones with 2 or more copies. Clones expanded in unsorted samples were labelled as CD4+, CD8+ or unknown by matching protein sequences in sorted samples from the same patient. Wilcoxon tests were applied to paired samples to test diversity changes from C1D1 to C4D1. TCRdb took this table from immuneACCESS and kept in-frame rearrangements with V and J called. Such tables lack part of the clones; where checked against another copy, unresolved V genes explain under half of the gap, and the rest is unexplained. That table is the source of V, J and clone size, and D and trimming were worked out from the DNA. This sample has roughly 10,000 clones in its table, and around two thirds of those were observed once. Together, the top ten hold roughly 4% of the sample.

Sequencing was performed on CD4+ T cells from blood, taken at baseline. The chain employs TRBV5-4 and TRBJ2-7, with the D gene possibly TRBD1 or TRBD2, each one fitting 5 bases. The sequence derives from a human donor with classical Hodgkin lymphoma. The bases are TGTGCCAGCAGCCCGGGACGGGGCGGCGAGCAGTACTTC. Its translation is CASSPGRGGEQYF.